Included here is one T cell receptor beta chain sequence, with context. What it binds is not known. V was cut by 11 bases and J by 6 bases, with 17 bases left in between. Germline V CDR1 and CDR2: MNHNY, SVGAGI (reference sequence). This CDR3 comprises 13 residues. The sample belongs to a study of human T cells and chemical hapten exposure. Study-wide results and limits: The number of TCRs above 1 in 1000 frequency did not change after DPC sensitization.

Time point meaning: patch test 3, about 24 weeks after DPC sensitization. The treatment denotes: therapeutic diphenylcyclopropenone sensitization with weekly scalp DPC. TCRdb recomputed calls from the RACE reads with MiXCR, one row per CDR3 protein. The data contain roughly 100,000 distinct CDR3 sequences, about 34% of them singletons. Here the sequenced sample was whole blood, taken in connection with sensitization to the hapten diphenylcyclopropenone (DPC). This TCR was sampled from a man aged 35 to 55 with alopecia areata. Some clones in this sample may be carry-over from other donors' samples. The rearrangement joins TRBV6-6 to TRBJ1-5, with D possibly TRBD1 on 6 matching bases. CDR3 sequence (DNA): TGTGCCTCCTCAGGGGATTTGGGTCAGCCCCAGCATTTT. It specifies CASSGDLGQPQHF.